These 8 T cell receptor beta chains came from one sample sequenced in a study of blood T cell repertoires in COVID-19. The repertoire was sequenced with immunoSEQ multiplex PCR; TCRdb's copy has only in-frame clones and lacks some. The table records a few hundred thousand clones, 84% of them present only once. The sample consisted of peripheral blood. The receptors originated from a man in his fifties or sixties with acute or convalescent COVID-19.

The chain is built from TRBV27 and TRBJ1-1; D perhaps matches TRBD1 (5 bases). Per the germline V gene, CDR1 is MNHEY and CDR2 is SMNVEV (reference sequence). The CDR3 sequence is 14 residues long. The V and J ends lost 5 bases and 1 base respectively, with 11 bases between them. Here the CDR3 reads CASSGGLANTEAFF. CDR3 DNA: TGTGCCAGCAGTGGGGGGTTAGCGAACACTGAAGCTTTCTTT.

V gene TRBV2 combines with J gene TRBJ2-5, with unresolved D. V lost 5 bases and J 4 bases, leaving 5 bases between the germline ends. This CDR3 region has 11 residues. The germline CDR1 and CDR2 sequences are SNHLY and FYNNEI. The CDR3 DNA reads TGTGCCAGCAGTACTCGAGAGACCCAGTACTTC. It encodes CASSTRETQYF.

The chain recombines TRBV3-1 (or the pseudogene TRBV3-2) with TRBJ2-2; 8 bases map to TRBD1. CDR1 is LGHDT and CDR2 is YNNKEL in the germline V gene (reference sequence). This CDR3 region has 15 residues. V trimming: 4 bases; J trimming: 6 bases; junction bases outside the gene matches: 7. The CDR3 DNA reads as TGTGCCAGCAGCCCCCGGGACAGGTCCCCCGGGGAGCTGTTTTTT. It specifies CASSPRDRSPGELFF.

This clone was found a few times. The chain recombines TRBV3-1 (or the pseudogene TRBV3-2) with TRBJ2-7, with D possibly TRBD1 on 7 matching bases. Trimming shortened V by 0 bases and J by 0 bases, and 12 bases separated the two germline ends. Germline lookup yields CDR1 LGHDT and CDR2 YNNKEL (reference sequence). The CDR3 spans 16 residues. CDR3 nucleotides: TGTGCCAGCAGCCAAGACCCGCGGGACAGCTCCTACGAGCAGTACTTC. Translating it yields CASSQDPRDSSYEQYF.

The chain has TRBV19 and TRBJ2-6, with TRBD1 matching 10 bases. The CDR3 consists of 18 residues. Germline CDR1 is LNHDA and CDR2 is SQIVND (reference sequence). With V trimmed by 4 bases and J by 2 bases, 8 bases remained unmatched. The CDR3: CASSTPGQGIPGANVLTF. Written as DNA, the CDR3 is TGTGCCAGTAGTACCCCGGGACAGGGGATCCCTGGGGCCAACGTCCTGACTTTC.

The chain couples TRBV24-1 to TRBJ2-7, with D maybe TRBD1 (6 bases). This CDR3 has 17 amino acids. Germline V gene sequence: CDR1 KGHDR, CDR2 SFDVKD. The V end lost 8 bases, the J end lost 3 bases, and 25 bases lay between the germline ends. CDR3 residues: CATKGRTENNTFYEQYF. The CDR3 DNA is TGTGCCACCAAGGGAAGGACAGAGAATAATACTTTCTACGAGCAGTACTTC.

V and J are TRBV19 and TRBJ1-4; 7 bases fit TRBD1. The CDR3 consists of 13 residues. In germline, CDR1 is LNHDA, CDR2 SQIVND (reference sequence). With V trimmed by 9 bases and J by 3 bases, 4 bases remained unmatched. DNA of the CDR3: TGTGCCAGCACAGGGGTAGCTAATGAAAAACTGTTTTTT. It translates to CASTGVANEKLFF.

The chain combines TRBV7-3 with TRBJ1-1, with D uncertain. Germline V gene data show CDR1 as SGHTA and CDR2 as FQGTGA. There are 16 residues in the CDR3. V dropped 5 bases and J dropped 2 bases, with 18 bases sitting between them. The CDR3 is CASSRGITGSNTEAFF. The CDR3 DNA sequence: TGTGCCAGCAGCCGCGGGATTACGGGGAGCAACACTGAAGCTTTCTTT.